The entry that follows covers one TCR beta chain sequence. Its antigen is unidentified. CDR3 length: 17 amino acids. V lost 5 bases and J lost 1; bases outside the gene matches: 12. Germline V lookup: CDR1 MGHRA, CDR2 YSYEKL. The data belong to a study of T cells in narcolepsy. Study-level background: Patients with NT1 or NT2 and healthy control donors were enrolled. The study's findings and limits: Healthy controls reportedly lacked the autoreactive clonotypes serially found in patients' blood. Autoreactive clone sequences were missing from some blood memory CD4+ repertoires. Same-patient CSF and blood CD4+ T cell clonotypes included HCRT-specific and TRIB2-specific autoreactive ones.

Sequenced by immunoSEQ multiplex PCR; TCRdb stores in-frame clones only, minus some. The sample yields around 22,000 clones, over 70% seen once. This sequence originates from a human donor in good health. The genes are TRBV4-1 and TRBJ2-5; 8 positions agree with TRBD2. Input material: memory (CD45RA-) CD4+ T cells from blood. The CDR3 DNA sequence: TGCGCCAGCAGCTTGCGCCACGGCGGGGGGCCCCAAGAGACCCAGTACTTC. This gives the protein CASSLRHGGGPQETQYF.